Below are 4 T cell receptor beta chains sequenced from a single sample in a study of T cell clonotyping in hematopoietic cell transplantation. Here immunoSEQ multiplex PCR was the method, and the copy in TCRdb shows in-frame clones only, minus some. The sample has 9,500 to 15,000 clones; 80% to 90% are singletons. Sequencing was carried out using peripheral blood mononuclear cells. The receptors originated from a human donor who either received an allogeneic hematopoietic cell transplant for a myeloid malignancy or was a related donor (not recorded which). Some clones in this sample may be carry-over from other donors' samples.

This sequence joins TRBV9 and TRBJ1-2; no clear D. This CDR3 comprises 15 residues. The V gene's germline CDR1 is SGDLS and CDR2 YYNGEE. Trimming removed 6 bases at V and 1 base at J, with 16 bases between. The CDR3 sequence is CASTEDGTFNYGYTF. The CDR3 DNA reads TGTGCCAGCACCGAAGACGGCACCTTTAACTATGGCTACACCTTC.

This chain joins TRBV5-4 and TRBJ2-1, with no clear D. CDR3 length: 14 residues. From germline, CDR1 is SGHNT and CDR2 YYREEE (reference sequence). The V and J ends lost 4 bases and 7 bases respectively, with 15 bases between them. The CDR3 spells CASSRSAIENEQFF. Written as DNA, the CDR3 is TGTGCCAGCAGCCGGTCTGCGATAGAGAATGAGCAGTTCTTC.

The V gene is TRBV18, the J gene TRBJ2-7; D perhaps matches TRBD2 (6 bases). This CDR3 comprises 16 residues. Germline V lookup: CDR1 KGHSH, CDR2 LQKENI. Trimming left V 5 bases short and J 2 bases short, with 19 bases between. The CDR3 region is CASSAPPGLKPYEQYF. DNA for the CDR3: TGTGCCAGCTCAGCCCCCCCGGGACTCAAGCCCTACGAGCAGTACTTC.

The chain links TRBV5-1 to TRBJ2-5; a weak D match, TRBD1 (8 bases). CDR1 and CDR2 from the germline V gene are SGHRS and YFSETQ. V was shortened by 4 bases and J by 5 bases, with 18 bases between the two germline ends. CDR3 length: 15 amino acids. CDR3 loop: CASSLENRGGETQYF. CDR3 sequence (DNA): TGCGCCAGCAGCCTTGAAAACAGGGGGGGGGAGACCCAGTACTTC.